This TCR beta chain was sequenced for a study of a mutant IDH1 vaccine in newly diagnosed glioma. Concerning this clone itself: Its antigen is not identified.

Stated time point: week 5, during vaccination. A single vaccine dose contained 300 ug of mutant IDH1 20-mer peptide, and topical imiquimod was used with it. The CDR3 covers 13 residues. Trimming stripped 3 bases from V and 4 bases from J, with 9 bases between. Germline V gene sequence: CDR1 MNHEY, CDR2 SMNVEV (reference sequence). Clones were sequenced by immunoSEQ multiplex PCR, and TCRdb holds only the in-frame ones, with some missing. The table includes roughly 54,000 clones, 75% to 85% detected once. The chain is built from TRBV27 and TRBJ1-1, with TRBD1 as a possible D gene (6 bases). The clonotype comes from a man younger than 40 with glioma. The sample was PBMCs, taken from a glioma patient whose treatment included an IDH1 peptide vaccine. CDR3 in DNA: TGTGCCAGCAGTTTGGGGGGGGCCACTGAAGCTTTCTTT. This sequence encodes CASSLGGATEAFF.